Listed below are T cell receptor beta chains from one sample, sequenced in a study of OX40 agonist ivuxolimab in advanced cancers. Using immunoSEQ multiplex PCR, the repertoire was profiled, and TCRdb retains in-frame clones only, with some absent. This sample has over 25,000 clones, with over 60% found just once. This sample comprised CD4+ or CD8+ T cells sorted from blood, obtained in a trial of the OX40 agonist ivuxolimab. These receptors came from an adult with an advanced solid tumor such as melanoma, head and neck, liver or kidney cancer. Both conserved end residues are part of each CDR3. D genes are given only for firm matches. Some rows mark clone size as missing; the rest say once, few, many or name a class of expanded clone.

TRBJ1-3	-	18	TRBV10-3	-	TGTGCCATCCACCCGGGGGCCACAGGAGGGACCTCTGGAAACACCATATATTTT	CAIHPGATGGTSGNTIYF
TRBJ2-5	-	16	TRBV5-1	TRBD2	TGCGCCAGCAGCTTGGACACTAGCGGGGGCCAAGAGACCCAGTACTTC	CASSLDTSGGQETQYF
TRBJ1-5	-	14	TRBV28	TRBD1	TGTGCCAGCAGTTTATGGCAGGGGGGTCAGCCCCAGCATTTT	CASSLWQGGQPQHF
TRBJ1-6	-	17	TRBV5-1	TRBD1	TGCGCCAGCAGCCCCGGCCCGGGACAGGATAATAATTCACCCCTCCACTTT	CASSPGPGQDNNSPLHF
TRBJ1-3	-	16	TRBV21-1	-	TGTGCCAGCAGGGGATTTATACAACACGCACGAAACACCATATATTTT	CASRGFIQHARNTIYF
TRBJ2-6	-	17	TRBV2	-	TGTGCCAGCAGCCCCAGGGATCCTCGATCTGGGGCCAACGTCCTGACTTTC	CASSPRDPRSGANVLTF
TRBJ1-5	-	15	TRBV6-4	-	TGTGCCAGCAGTGAAAATTCCGGGGGTGGTCAGCCCCAGCATTTT	CASSENSGGGQPQHF
TRBJ1-4	-	15	TRBV5-1	-	TGCGCCAGCAGCCCACAGCTTTCAACTAATGAAAAACTGTTTTTT	CASSPQLSTNEKLFF
TRBJ2-1	once	14	TRBV4-1	-	TGCGCCAGCAGCCGGGGGGGCACACGGGGACAGCAGTTCTTC	CASSRGGTRGQQFF
TRBJ1-2	few	13	TRBV7-9	-	TGTGCCAGCAGCCATGGCGAGGGGGGAGGCTACACCTTC	CASSHGEGGGYTF
TRBJ1-2	-	14	TRBV4-2	-	TGTGCCAGCAGCCAAGTCGGAGGAGACTATGGCTACACCTTC	CASSQVGGDYGYTF
TRBJ1-3	-	13	TRBV5-6	-	TGTGCCAGCAGCCCGGGTGTAGGAAACACCATATATTTT	CASSPGVGNTIYF
TRBJ2-1	-	15	TRBV21-1	-	TGTGCCAGCAGCCGAGGGACAGGGGGGCAAGGTGGGCAGTTCTTC	CASSRGTGGQGGQFF
TRBJ2-3	-	12	TRBV7-9	-	TGTGCCAGCAGCTTTTACCGAGATACGCAGTATTTT	CASSFYRDTQYF
TRBJ1-5	-	13	TRBV6-6	-	TGTGCCAGCAGTGGGACTGCGGACCAGCCCCAGCATTTT	CASSGTADQPQHF
TRBJ2-3	-	16	TRBV2	TRBD1	TGTGCCACCTCGGCCGGGACAGGGAGTGTAGGAGATACGCAGTATTTT	CATSAGTGSVGDTQYF
TRBJ2-1	-	19	TRBV7-2	-	TGTGCCAGCAGCCCCCAAACAGGAGGGCACGGTGGCTCCTACAATGAGCAGTTCTTC	CASSPQTGGHGGSYNEQFF
TRBJ2-7	-	14	TRBV5-1	TRBD1	TGCGCCAGCAGCAGGACAGGGCCCCCCTACGAGCAGTACTTC	CASSRTGPPYEQYF
TRBJ2-3	-	15	TRBV5-1	TRBD1	TGCGCCAGCAGCTTGGAGGGGACAGGGGGAGATACGCAGTATTTT	CASSLEGTGGDTQYF
TRBJ2-3	-	15	TRBV5-4	TRBD2	TGTGCCAGCAGCCCGGGAGGGGGGGCCCCAGATACGCAGTATTTT	CASSPGGGAPDTQYF
TRBJ1-1	-	14	TRBV28	TRBD1	TGTGCCAGCAGTTCCTGGGACAGGGGAGCTGAAGCTTTCTTT	CASSSWDRGAEAFF
TRBJ2-5	-	14	TRBV6-6	TRBD1	TGTGCCAGCAGTTACTCGAGGACAGGGGGGGCCCAGTACTTC	CASSYSRTGGAQYF
TRBJ1-6	few	15	TRBV5-6	TRBD1	TGTGCCAGCACCCCAACGGGACAGAGGAATTCACCCCTCCACTTT	CASTPTGQRNSPLHF
TRBJ1-5	-	15	TRBV6-5	-	TGTGCCAGCAGGAGACCCGAAACGGGGAATCAGCCCCAGCATTTT	CASRRPETGNQPQHF
TRBJ2-3	-	16	TRBV2	TRBD2	TGTGCCAGCAGTGAAATTGGACTAGCGGCTACAGATACGCAGTATTTT	CASSEIGLAATDTQYF
TRBJ1-1	once	13	TRBV6-5	-	TGTGCCAGCAGTTACCTTCTTAACACTGAAGCTTTCTTT	CASSYLLNTEAFF
TRBJ1-4	-	16	TRBV5-1	TRBD1	TGCGCCAGCAGCAGAACAACAGGGGGCGTAAATGAAAAACTGTTTTTT	CASSRTTGGVNEKLFF
TRBJ1-1	-	14	TRBV7-9	TRBD1	TGTGCCAGCTCATCCGACAGGGTCGACACTGAAGCTTTCTTT	CASSSDRVDTEAFF
TRBJ2-1	-	14	TRBV5-1	-	TGCGCCAGCGGAGGGGCAGGGGTTTACAATGAGCAGTTCTTC	CASGGAGVYNEQFF
TRBJ2-2	-	13	TRBV19	-	TGTGCCAGTAGTTCACTGGAGGGTGGGGAGCTGTTTTTT	CASSSLEGGELFF
TRBJ1-2	-	14	TRBV7-9	-	TGTGCCAGCAGCTTAGGACAGATGGTCTATGGCTACACCTTC	CASSLGQMVYGYTF
TRBJ1-4	-	12	TRBV6-5	TRBD1	TGTGCCACCAGGGGGGTTGGGGAAAAACTGTTTTTT	CATRGVGEKLFF
TRBJ1-2	-	11	TRBV25-1	-	TGTGCCAGCAGGGACAGTGGGGGGTACACCTTC	CASRDSGGYTF
TRBJ2-3	-	15	TRBV6-1	TRBD1	TGTGCCAGCAGTCAAAGGACAGGTAGCACAGATACGCAGTATTTT	CASSQRTGSTDTQYF
TRBJ1-6	-	13	TRBV7-2	TRBD1	TGTGCCAGCAGCTTAAGACAGGGTACACCCCTCCACTTT	CASSLRQGTPLHF